The entry below describes one T cell receptor beta chain. The sample originates from a study of cytomegalovirus exposure and HLA in healthy donors. The CDR3 is 15 residues long. In germline, CDR1 is SGHDT, CDR2 YYEEEE. Trimming took 1 base from V and 0 from J, leaving 10 bases between them. The protocol was immunoSEQ multiplex PCR, while the TCRdb copy is restricted to in-frame clones and leaves out a portion. The sample lists around 220,000 clones; approximately 80% were seen once. The rearrangement joins TRBV5-6 to TRBJ2-5; D remains unclear. This receptor was identified in a woman in her 30s in good health and CMV-seropositive. The sequencing sample was made of PBMCs. The CDR3, as DNA: TGTGCCAGCAGCTTGAGGCGATGGAACCAAGAGACCCAGTACTTC. Its translation is CASSLRRWNQETQYF.